This T cell receptor beta chain was documented in a study of blood T cells in healthy people across ages. The V gene lost 4 bases and the J gene lost 0 bases, with 16 bases spanning the gap. The V gene's germline CDR1 is LGHNA and CDR2 YNFKEQ. This CDR3 comprises 17 residues. PCR was performed a second time for about 7 to 11 cycles using a sample-barcoded 5' primer and a J-beta primer mix. Sequencing recovered at least 3 million CDR3-containing paired-end reads from each sample. TCRdb processed the 5' RACE reads anew with MiXCR; each CDR3 protein has one entry. The profile covers 1.8 million or so distinct CDR3 sequences, with about 39% appearing a single time and 20% to 25% taken by the ten largest. This clonotype was detected a few times. Peripheral blood, about 10 milliliters per donor, was collected. Whenever a sample was processed, at least 6.5 million PBMCs were isolated.

The chain has TRBV4-2 and TRBJ1-5; D remains unclear. Sequenced material: blood. The clonotype comes from a human donor in good health. The CDR3 coding sequence is TGTGCCAGCAGCCCGAGGGTGGACCCCTCTAGCAATCAGCCCCAGCATTTT. It is translated as CASSPRVDPSSNQPQHF.